In its sample, the clone carrying this T cell receptor beta chain was seen many times. Antigen unknown. This CDR3 spans 13 amino acids. The V gene's germline CDR1 is DFQATT and CDR2 SNEGSKA (reference sequence). V gave up 4 bases and J gave up 2 bases, with 11 bases separating them. Time point of the sample: patch test 2, 6 weeks after DPC sensitization. Treatment: therapeutic diphenylcyclopropenone sensitization with weekly scalp DPC. The data belong to a study of human T cells and chemical hapten exposure. Whole-study results and caveats: Once DPC sensitization occurred, TCRs above 1 in 1000 frequency showed no change.

TCRdb reprocessed the RACE reads with MiXCR, giving one entry per CDR3 protein. This repertoire shows over 65,000 distinct CDR3 sequences, around a tenth found once; its top ten account for about 1.6%. Here the sequenced sample was whole blood, taken in connection with sensitization to the hapten diphenylcyclopropenone (DPC). This TCR derives from a man between 18 and 29 years old with alopecia areata. Some clones in this sample may be carry-over from other donors' samples. The chain combines TRBV20-1 with TRBJ1-2, with TRBD1 as a possible D gene (5 bases). CDR3 nucleotide sequence: TGCAGTGCTAAATTAACAGGAAACTATGGCTACACCTTC. Protein product: CSAKLTGNYGYTF.